This TCR beta chain was found in a study of blood T cells in healthy people across ages. On the study more broadly: Using template switching, researchers captured about one barcoded beta molecule for each two T cells. Study outcomes and limitations: Diversity was higher, and naive CD4+ cells more numerous, in long-lived donors than in aged donors.

Peripheral blood was drawn, about 10 milliliters per donor. Through a sample-barcoded 5' primer and a J-beta primer mix, a second PCR was run for roughly 6 to 11 cycles. A single record per CDR3 protein comes from TCRdb applying MiXCR to the 5' RACE reads. The sample comprises around 870,000 distinct CDR3 sequences, 25% to 30% of which are singletons, and 17% rests with the top ten. Germline values: CDR1 MNHEY, CDR2 SVGEGT. CDR3 length: 15 amino acids. The V segment lost 5 bases and the J segment 7 bases; nucleotides outside the gene matches: 10. Turning to this clonotype: Its specificity is not known.

The chain joins TRBV6-2 or TRBV6-3 to TRBJ1-5, with TRBD1 identical over 8 bases. Specimen: blood. The receptor was derived from a woman of 80 years or more in good health. The CDR3 region has the DNA TGTGCCAGCAGTGAACCGGGACAGGTGGTCCAGCCCCAGCATTTT. Translation: CASSEPGQVVQPQHF.